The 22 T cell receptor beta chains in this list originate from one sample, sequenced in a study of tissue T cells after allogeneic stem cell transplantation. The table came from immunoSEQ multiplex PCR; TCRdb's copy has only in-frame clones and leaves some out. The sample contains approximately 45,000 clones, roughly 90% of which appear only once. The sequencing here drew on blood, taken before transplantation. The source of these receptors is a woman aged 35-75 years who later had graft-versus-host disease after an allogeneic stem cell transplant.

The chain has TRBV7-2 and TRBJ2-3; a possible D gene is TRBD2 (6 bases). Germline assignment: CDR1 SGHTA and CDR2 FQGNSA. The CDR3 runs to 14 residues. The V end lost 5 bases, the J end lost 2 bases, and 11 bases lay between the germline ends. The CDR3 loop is CASSLGTLTDTQYF. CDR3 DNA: TGTGCCAGCAGCCTAGGGACTCTCACAGATACGCAGTATTTT.

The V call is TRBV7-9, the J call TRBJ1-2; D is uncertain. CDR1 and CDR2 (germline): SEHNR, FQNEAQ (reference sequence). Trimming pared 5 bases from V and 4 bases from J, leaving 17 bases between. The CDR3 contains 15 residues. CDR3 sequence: CASSPDRLEVYGYTF. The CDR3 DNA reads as TGTGCCAGCAGCCCCGATCGGCTTGAGGTCTATGGCTACACCTTC.

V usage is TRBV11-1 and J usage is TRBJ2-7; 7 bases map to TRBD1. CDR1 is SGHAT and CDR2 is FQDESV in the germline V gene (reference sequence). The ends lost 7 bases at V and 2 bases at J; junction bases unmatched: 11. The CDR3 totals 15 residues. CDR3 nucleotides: TGTGCCAGCACCCTAAACAGGGGTTACCCCTACGAGCAGTACTTC. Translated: CASTLNRGYPYEQYF. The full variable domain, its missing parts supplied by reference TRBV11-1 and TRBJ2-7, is EAEVAQSPRYKITEKSQAVAFWCDPISGHATLYWYRQILGQGPELLVQFQDESVVDDSQLPKDRFSAERLKGVDSTLKIQPAELGDSAMYLCASTLNRGYPYEQYFGPGTRLTVT.

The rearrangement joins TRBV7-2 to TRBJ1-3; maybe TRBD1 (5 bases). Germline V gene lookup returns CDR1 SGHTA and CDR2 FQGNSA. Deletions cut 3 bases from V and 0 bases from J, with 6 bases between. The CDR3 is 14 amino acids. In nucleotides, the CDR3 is TGTGCCAGCAGCTTGGGGCTCTCTGGAAACACCATATATTTT. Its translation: CASSLGLSGNTIYF. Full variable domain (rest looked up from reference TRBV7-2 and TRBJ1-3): GAGVSQSPSNKVTEKGKDVELRCDPISGHTALYWYRQSLGQGLEFLIYFQGNSAPDKSGLPSDRFSAERTGGSVSTLTIQRTQQEDSAVYLCASSLGLSGNTIYFGEGSWLTVV.

Here the CDR3 reads CASSYRDSNQPQHF. Written as DNA, the CDR3 is TGTGCCAGCAGTTACAGGGATAGCAATCAGCCCCAGCATTTT. The J gene is TRBJ1-5, the V gene TRBV6-2 or TRBV6-3; D is unresolved. In germline, CDR1 is MNHEY, CDR2 SVGEGT. Trimming pared 2 bases from V and 0 bases from J, leaving 5 bases between. The CDR3 has 14 residues.

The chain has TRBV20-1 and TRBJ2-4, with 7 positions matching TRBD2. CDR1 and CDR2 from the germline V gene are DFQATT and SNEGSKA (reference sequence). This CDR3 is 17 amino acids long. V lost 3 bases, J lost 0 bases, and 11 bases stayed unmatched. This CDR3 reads CSASLGLAVLAKNIQYF. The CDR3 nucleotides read TGCAGTGCTAGTTTAGGGCTAGCGGTTCTAGCCAAAAACATTCAGTACTTC.

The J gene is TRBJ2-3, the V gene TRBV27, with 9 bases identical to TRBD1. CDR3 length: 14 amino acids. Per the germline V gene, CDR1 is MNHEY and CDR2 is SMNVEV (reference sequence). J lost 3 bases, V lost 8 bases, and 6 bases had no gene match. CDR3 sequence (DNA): TGTGCCAGCTTGGGGACAGGGTGGACAGATACGCAGTATTTT. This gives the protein CASLGTGWTDTQYF.

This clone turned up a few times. The DNA of the CDR3 is TGTGCCTGGAGTGGAGCGGGGTATTTATATAATTCACCCCTCCACTTT. Translating gives CAWSGAGYLYNSPLHF. The V gene is TRBV30, the J gene TRBJ1-6; D uncertain. The CDR3 loop spans 16 amino acids. Trimming stripped 1 base from V and 4 bases from J, with 14 bases between. Germline lookup yields CDR1 GTSNPN and CDR2 SVGIG (reference sequence).

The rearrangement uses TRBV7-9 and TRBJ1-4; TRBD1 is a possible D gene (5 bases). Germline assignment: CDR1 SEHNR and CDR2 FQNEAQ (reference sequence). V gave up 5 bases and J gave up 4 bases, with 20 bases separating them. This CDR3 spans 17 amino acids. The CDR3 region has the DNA TGTGCCAGCAGCCCGATCGGATGGGGCGCCGTTAATGAAAAACTGTTTTTT. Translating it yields CASSPIGWGAVNEKLFF.

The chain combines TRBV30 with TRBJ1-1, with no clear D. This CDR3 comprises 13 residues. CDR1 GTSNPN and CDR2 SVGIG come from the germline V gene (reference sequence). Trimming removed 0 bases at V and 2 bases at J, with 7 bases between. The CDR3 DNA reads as TGTGCCTGGAGTGTACAGAGAAACACTGAAGCTTTCTTT. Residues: CAWSVQRNTEAFF.

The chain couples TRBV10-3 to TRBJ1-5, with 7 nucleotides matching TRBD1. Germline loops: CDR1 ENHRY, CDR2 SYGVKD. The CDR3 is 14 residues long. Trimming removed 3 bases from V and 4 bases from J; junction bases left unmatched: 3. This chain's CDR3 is CAISEQGLNQPQHF. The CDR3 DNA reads TGTGCCATCAGTGAACAGGGGCTAAATCAGCCCCAGCATTTT.

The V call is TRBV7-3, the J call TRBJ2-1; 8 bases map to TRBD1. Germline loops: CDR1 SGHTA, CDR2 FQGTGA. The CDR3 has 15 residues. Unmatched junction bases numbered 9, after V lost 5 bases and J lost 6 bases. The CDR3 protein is CASSIQGVGSNEQFF. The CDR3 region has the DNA TGTGCCAGCAGCATACAGGGGGTGGGCTCCAATGAGCAGTTCTTC.

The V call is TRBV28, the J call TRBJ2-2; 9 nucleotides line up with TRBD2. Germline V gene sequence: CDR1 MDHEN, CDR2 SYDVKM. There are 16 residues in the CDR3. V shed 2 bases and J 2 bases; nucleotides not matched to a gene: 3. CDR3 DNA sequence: TGTGCCAGCAGTTTAGCGGGAGGGCCAAACACCGGGGAGCTGTTTTTT. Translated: CASSLAGGPNTGELFF.

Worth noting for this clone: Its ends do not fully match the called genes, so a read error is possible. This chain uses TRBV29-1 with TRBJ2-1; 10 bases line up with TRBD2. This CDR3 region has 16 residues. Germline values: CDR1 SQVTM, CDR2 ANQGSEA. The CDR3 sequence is CSVEGLAVSSYNEQFF. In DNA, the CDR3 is TGCAGCGTCGAAGGACTAGCGGTCAGCTCCTACAATGAGCAGTTCTTC.

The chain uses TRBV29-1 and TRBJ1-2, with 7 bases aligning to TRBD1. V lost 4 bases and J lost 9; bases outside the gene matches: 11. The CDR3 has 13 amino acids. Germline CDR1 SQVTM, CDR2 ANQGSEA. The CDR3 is CSVAPGTARSYTF. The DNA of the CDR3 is TGCAGCGTTGCCCCCGGGACAGCGAGGAGCTACACCTTC.

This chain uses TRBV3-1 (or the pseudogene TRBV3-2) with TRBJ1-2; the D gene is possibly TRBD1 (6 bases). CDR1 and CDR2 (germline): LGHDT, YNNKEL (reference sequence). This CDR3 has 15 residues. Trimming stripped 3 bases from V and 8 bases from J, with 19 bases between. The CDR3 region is CASSHIATGRGGYTF. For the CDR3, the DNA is TGTGCCAGCAGCCACATAGCCACAGGGAGGGGCGGCTACACCTTC.

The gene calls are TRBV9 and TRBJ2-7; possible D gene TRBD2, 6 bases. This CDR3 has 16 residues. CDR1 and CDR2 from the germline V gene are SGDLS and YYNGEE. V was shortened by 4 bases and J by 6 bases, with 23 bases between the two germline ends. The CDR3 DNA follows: TGTGCCAGCAGCCCCACTAAGTCCGGGACTTTCTTCGAGCAGTACTTC. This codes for CASSPTKSGTFFEQYF. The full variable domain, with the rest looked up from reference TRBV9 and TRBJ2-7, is DSGVTQTPKHLITATGQRVTLRCSPRSGDLSVYWYQQSLDQGLQFLIQYYNGEERAKGNILERFSAQQFPDLHSELNLSSLELGDSALYFCASSPTKSGTFFEQYFGPGTRLTVT.

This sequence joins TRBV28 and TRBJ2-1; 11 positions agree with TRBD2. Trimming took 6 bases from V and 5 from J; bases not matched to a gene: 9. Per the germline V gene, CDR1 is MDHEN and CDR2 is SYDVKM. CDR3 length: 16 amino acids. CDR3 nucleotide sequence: TGTGCCAGCAGCCCGGCCTCTAGCGGGAGGAACAATGAGCAGTTCTTC. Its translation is CASSPASSGRNNEQFF. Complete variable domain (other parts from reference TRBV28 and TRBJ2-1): DVKVTQSSRYLVKRTGEKVFLECVQDMDHENMFWYRQDPGLGLRLIYFSYDVKMKEKGDIPEGYSVSREKKERFSLILESASTNQTSMYLCASSPASSGRNNEQFFGPGTRLTVL.

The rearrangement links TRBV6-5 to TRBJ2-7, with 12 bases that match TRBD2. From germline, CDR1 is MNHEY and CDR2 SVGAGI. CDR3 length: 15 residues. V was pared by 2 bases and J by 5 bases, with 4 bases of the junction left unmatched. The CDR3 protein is CASSYLAGGPHEQYF. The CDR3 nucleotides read TGTGCCAGCAGTTACCTAGCGGGAGGGCCCCACGAGCAGTACTTC.

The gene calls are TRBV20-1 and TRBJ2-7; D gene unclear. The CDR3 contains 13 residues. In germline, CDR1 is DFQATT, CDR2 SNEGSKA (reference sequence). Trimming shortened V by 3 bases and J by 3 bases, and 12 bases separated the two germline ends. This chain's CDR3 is CSASGASLYEQYF. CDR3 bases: TGCAGTGCTAGTGGTGCTTCTCTCTACGAGCAGTACTTC.

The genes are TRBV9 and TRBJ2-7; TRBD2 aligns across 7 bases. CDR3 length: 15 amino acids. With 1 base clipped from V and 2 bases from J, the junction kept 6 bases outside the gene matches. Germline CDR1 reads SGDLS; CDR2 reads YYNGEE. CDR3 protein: CASSVSSGATYEQYF. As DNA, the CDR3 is TGTGCCAGCAGCGTATCCAGCGGGGCTACCTACGAGCAGTACTTC. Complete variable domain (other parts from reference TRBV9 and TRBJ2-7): DSGVTQTPKHLITATGQRVTLRCSPRSGDLSVYWYQQSLDQGLQFLIQYYNGEERAKGNILERFSAQQFPDLHSELNLSSLELGDSALYFCASSVSSGATYEQYFGPGTRLTVT.

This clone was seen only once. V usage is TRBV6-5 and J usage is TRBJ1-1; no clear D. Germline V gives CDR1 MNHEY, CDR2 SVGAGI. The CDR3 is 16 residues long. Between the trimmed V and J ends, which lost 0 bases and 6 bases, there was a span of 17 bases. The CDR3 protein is CASSYSDRVGRAEAFF. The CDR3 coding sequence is TGTGCCAGCAGTTACTCGGATCGGGTGGGGAGAGCTGAAGCTTTCTTT.